These 13 T cell receptor beta chains were all obtained from the same sample, sequenced in a study of T cells in Graves' hyperthyroidism and ophthalmopathy. The source material, RNA transcripts, was used to amplify TCR beta CDR3 regions. TCR CDR3 underwent first-round RT-PCR with the HTBI primer set. From the multiplex PCR reads, TCRdb called clonotypes with MiXCR, one entry per CDR3 protein. The sample shows around 540,000 distinct CDR3 sequences, approximately 16% of them seen only once. Sequencing was performed on blood. All receptors derive from a woman aged 25 to 39 with Graves' ophthalmopathy.

This clonotype was picked up many times. The chain joins TRBV20-1 to TRBJ2-7; 7 nucleotides agree with TRBD2. The trim removed 3 bases at V and 5 bases at J, leaving 7 bases unmatched. This CDR3 region has 13 residues. Germline V gene data show CDR1 as DFQATT and CDR2 as SNEGSKA (reference sequence). Written as DNA, the CDR3 is TGCAGTGCTAGGAGCGGGATCTACGACGAGCAGTACTTC. It encodes CSARSGIYDEQYF.

This clonotype was recorded many times. The chain links TRBV3-1 to TRBJ2-2; D not resolved. With 0 bases removed from V and 8 bases from J, the gap between germline ends came to 4 bases. The CDR3 length is 12 residues. CDR1 and CDR2 (germline): LGHDT, YNNKEL (reference sequence). CDR3 sequence reads: CASSQDTGELFF. The CDR3 nucleotides read TGTGCCAGCAGCCAAGATACGGGGGAGCTGTTTTTT.

The genes are TRBV12-3 or TRBV12-4 and TRBJ1-4; TRBD1 matches 10 bases. Trimming cost V 3 bases and J 5 bases; bases outside gene matches: 3. The length of the CDR3 is 15 residues. CDR3 bases: TGTGCCAGCAGTTTGGGGACAGGGGAAAATGAAAAACTGTTTTTT. Translating it yields CASSLGTGENEKLFF.

This clonotype was counted many times. This chain connects TRBV4-1 to TRBJ2-5; D possibly corresponds to TRBD2 (5 bases). CDR1 MGHRA and CDR2 YSYEKL come from the germline V gene. The length of the CDR3 is 15 residues. V lost 3 bases and J lost 5, with 16 bases in between. The CDR3 is CASSHHGLFGETQYF. DNA of the CDR3: TGCGCCAGCAGCCACCATGGACTGTTTGGGGAGACCCAGTACTTC.

This clonotype has a handful of counts. Its ends do not fully match the called genes, so a read error is possible. This rearrangement joins TRBV29-1 to TRBJ1-2, with TRBD1 matching 9 bases. CDR1 is SQVTM and CDR2 is ANQGSEA in the germline V gene. This CDR3 region has 12 residues. In nucleotides, the CDR3 is TGCAGCGTTTATGGACAGGGGTTTGGCCACACCTTC. It yields the protein CSVYGQGFGHTF.

To note about this clonotype: Germline and junction disagree at one end, which may indicate a read error. The gene calls are TRBV20-1 and TRBJ2-3; 9 bases agree with TRBD2. Germline lookup yields CDR1 DFQATT and CDR2 SNEGSKA (reference sequence). CDR3 size: 20 residues. CDR3 protein: CSAWDDRVSISGRGTDTRYF. The CDR3 nucleotides are TGCAGTGCTTGGGATGACAGGGTTTCTATTAGCGGGAGAGGGACAGATACGCGGTATTTT.

A single count supports this clonotype. V and J are TRBV2 and TRBJ2-1; TRBD2 matches at 12 bases. The J segment lost 0 bases and the V segment lost 8 bases, leaving 2 bases of the junction unmatched. Per germline, CDR1 SNHLY and CDR2 FYNNEI. There are 15 residues in the CDR3. DNA of the CDR3: TGTGCCAGCCAGACTAGCGGGAGCTCCTACAATGAGCAGTTCTTC. The encoded protein is CASQTSGSSYNEQFF.

This clonotype was picked up many times. The CDR3 reads CASSLAPNRAEAFF. The CDR3 DNA is TGTGCCAGCAGTTTAGCGCCAAATCGGGCTGAAGCTTTCTTT. The genes are TRBV12-3 or TRBV12-4 and TRBJ1-1; D is unresolved. The CDR3 consists of 14 residues. The V and J ends lost 0 bases and 6 bases respectively, with 11 bases between them.

This clonotype was counted between two and nine times. DNA of the CDR3: TGCAGTGCTAGAGCTGGTGGGGGAGGAATTCACCACGAGCAGTACTTC. Translated, it gives CSARAGGGGIHHEQYF. The V gene is TRBV20-1, the J gene TRBJ2-7, with a weak D call TRBD2 (6 bases). Germline V gene data show CDR1 as DFQATT and CDR2 as SNEGSKA (reference sequence). The CDR3 totals 16 residues. Trimming removed 1 base at V and 5 bases at J, with 21 bases between.

The chain has TRBV20-1 and TRBJ1-6; D remains unclear. Germline V gene data show CDR1 as DFQATT and CDR2 as SNEGSKA (reference sequence). The CDR3 runs to 15 residues. The V and J ends lost 2 bases and 6 bases respectively, with 14 bases between them. This CDR3 reads CSARRTSNANSPLHF. The DNA for the CDR3 is TGCAGTGCTAGACGTACCTCCAACGCTAATTCACCCCTCCACTTT.

This sequence joins TRBV20-1 and TRBJ1-5; 10 bases fit TRBD1. J gave up 6 bases and V 3 bases, and 8 bases lay outside the gene matches. The CDR3 sequence is 15 residues long. Per germline, CDR1 DFQATT and CDR2 SNEGSKA (reference sequence). The CDR3 DNA follows: TGCAGTGCTAGCGCAAGCCGGGACAGGGGTCAGCCCCAGCATTTT. Its translation: CSASASRDRGQPQHF.

J is TRBJ2-5 and V is TRBV9; D is perhaps TRBD2 (5 bases). Trimming took off 0 bases at V and 2 bases at J, with 14 bases between the two ends. Germline loops: CDR1 SGDLS, CDR2 YYNGEE. CDR3 length equals 16 residues. CDR3 in DNA: TGTGCCAGCAGCGTAGGCGGGCAGCAGGTACAAGAGACCCAGTACTTC. Protein sequence: CASSVGGQQVQETQYF. Variable domain in full (rest from reference TRBV9 and TRBJ2-5): DSGVTQTPKHLITATGQRVTLRCSPRSGDLSVYWYQQSLDQGLQFLIQYYNGEERAKGNILERFSAQQFPDLHSELNLSSLELGDSALYFCASSVGGQQVQETQYFGPGTRLLVL.

This clonotype showed up just a few times. The chain is built from TRBV7-9 and TRBJ1-1, with D tentatively TRBD1 (5 bases). Germline V gene lookup returns CDR1 SEHNR and CDR2 FQNEAQ (reference sequence). The CDR3 sequence is 12 residues long. The V end was cut by 4 bases, the J end by 6 bases, with 9 bases between. The chain's CDR3 is CASSSGAPEAFF. The CDR3 nucleotides read TGTGCCAGCAGCTCCGGGGCCCCTGAAGCTTTCTTT.